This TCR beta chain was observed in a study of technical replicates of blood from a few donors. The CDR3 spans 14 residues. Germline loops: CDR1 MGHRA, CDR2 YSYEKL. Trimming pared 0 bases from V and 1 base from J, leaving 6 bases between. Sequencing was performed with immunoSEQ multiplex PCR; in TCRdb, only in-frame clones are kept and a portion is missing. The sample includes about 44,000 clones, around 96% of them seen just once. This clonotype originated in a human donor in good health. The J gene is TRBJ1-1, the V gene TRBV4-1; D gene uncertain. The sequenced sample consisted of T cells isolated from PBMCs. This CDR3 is CASSQDRTNTEAFF. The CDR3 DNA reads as TGCGCCAGCAGCCAAGACAGAACGAACACTGAAGCTTTCTTT.